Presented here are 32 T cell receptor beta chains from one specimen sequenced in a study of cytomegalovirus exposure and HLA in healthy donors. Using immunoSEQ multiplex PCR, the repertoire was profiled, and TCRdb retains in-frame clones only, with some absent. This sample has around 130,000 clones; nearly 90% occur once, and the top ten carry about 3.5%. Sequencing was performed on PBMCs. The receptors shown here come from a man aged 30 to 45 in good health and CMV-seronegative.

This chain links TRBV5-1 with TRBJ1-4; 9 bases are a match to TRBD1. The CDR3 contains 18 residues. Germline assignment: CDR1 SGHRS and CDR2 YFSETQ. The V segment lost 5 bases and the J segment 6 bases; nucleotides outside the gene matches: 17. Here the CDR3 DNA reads TGCGCCAGCAGGCCTCGGACAGGGGATATAGTCGCCTATGAAAAACTGTTTTTT. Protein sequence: CASRPRTGDIVAYEKLFF.

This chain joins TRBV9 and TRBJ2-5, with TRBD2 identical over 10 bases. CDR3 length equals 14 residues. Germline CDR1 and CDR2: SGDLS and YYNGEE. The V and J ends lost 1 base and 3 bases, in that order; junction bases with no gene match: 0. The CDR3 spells CASSVSGGEETQYF. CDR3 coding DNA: TGTGCCAGCAGCGTAAGCGGGGGGGAAGAGACCCAGTACTTC.

CDR3 region: CASLGQLNTEAFF. In nucleotides, the CDR3 is TGTGCCAGCCTGGGACAGCTGAACACTGAAGCTTTCTTT. The chain recombines TRBV28 with TRBJ1-1; TRBD1 matches 7 bases. The CDR3 length is 13 residues. Per germline, CDR1 MDHEN and CDR2 SYDVKM. Trimming removed 8 bases from V and 0 bases from J; junction bases left unmatched: 3.

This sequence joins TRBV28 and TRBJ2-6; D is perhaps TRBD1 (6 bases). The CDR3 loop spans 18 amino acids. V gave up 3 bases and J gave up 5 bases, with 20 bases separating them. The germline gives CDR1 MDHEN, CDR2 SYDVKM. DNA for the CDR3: TGTGCCAGCAGTTTTCCACAGGGAATTTCTCTGAGGGCCAACGTCCTGACTTTC. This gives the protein CASSFPQGISLRANVLTF.

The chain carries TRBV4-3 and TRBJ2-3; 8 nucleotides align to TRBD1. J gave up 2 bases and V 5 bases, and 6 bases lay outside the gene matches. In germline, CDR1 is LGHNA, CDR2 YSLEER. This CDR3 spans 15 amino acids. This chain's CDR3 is CASSYGQGYTDTQYF. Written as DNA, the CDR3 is TGCGCCAGCAGCTACGGACAGGGCTACACAGATACGCAGTATTTT.

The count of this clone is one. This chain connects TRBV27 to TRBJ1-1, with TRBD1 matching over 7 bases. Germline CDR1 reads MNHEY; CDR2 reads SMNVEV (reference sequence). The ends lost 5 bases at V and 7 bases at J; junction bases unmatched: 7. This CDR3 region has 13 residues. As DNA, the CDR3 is TGTGCCAGCAGTACACACCGGGACAGTGAAGCTTTCTTT. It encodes CASSTHRDSEAFF.

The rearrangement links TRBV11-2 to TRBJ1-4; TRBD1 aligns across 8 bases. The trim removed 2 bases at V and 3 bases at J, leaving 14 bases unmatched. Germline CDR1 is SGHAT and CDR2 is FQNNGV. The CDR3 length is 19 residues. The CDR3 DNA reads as TGTGCCAGCAGCTTAATTGTTCGTGACAGGGGAGGCTCTAATGAAAAACTGTTTTTT. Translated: CASSLIVRDRGGSNEKLFF.

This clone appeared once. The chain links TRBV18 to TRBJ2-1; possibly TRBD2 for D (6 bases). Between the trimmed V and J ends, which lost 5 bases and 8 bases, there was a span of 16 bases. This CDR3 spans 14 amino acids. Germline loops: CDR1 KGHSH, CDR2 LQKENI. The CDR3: CASSDGGSLDEQFF. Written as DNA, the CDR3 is TGTGCCAGCTCAGACGGGGGATCCCTGGATGAGCAGTTCTTC. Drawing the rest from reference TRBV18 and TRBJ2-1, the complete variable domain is NAGVMQNPRHLVRRRGQEARLRCSPMKGHSHVYWYRQLPEEGLKFMVYLQKENIIDESGMPKERFSAEFPKEGPSILRIQQVVRGDSAAYFCASSDGGSLDEQFFGPGTRLTVL.

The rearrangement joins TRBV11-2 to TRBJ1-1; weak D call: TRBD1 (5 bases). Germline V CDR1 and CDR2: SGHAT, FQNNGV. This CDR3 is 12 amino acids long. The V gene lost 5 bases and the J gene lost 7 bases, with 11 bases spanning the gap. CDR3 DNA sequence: TGTGCCAGCAGCGATAGGGGTATTGAAGCTTTCTTT. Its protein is CASSDRGIEAFF. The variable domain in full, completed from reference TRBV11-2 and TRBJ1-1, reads EAGVAQSPRYKIIEKRQSVAFWCNPISGHATLYWYQQILGQGPKLLIQFQNNGVVDDSQLPKDRFSAERLKGVDSTLKIQPAKLEDSAVYLCASSDRGIEAFFGQGTRLTVV.

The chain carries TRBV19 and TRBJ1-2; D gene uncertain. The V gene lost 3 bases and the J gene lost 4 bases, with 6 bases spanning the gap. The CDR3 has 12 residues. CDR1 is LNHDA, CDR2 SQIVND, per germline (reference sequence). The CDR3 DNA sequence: TGTGCCAGTAGTATTACCAGCTATGGCTACACCTTC. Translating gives CASSITSYGYTF. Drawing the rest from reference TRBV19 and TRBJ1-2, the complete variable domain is DGGITQSPKYLFRKEGQNVTLSCEQNLNHDAMYWYRQDPGQGLRLIYYSQIVNDFQKGDIAEGYSVSREKKESFPLTVTSAQKNPTAFYLCASSITSYGYTFGSGTRLTVV.

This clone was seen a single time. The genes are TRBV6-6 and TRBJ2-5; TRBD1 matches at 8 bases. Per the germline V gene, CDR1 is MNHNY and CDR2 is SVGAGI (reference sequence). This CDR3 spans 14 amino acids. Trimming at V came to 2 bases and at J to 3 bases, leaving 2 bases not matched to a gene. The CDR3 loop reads CASSYGQGKETQYF. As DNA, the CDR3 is TGTGCCAGCAGTTACGGACAGGGTAAAGAGACCCAGTACTTC.

The CDR3 loop is CARLLDSFNQPQHF. The CDR3 DNA reads as TGTGCCAGGCTCTTAGACAGCTTCAATCAGCCCCAGCATTTT. The chain carries TRBV21-1 and TRBJ1-5; the D call TRBD1 from the table was never checked on the DNA. TRBV21-1 is labeled a pseudogene. The CDR3 covers 14 residues.

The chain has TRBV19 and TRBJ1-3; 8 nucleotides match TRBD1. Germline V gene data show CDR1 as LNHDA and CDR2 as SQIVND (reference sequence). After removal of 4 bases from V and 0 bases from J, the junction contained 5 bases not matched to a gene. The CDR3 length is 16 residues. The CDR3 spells CASSTGTGLSGNTIYF. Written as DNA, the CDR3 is TGTGCCAGTAGTACAGGGACAGGCCTCTCTGGAAACACCATATATTTT.

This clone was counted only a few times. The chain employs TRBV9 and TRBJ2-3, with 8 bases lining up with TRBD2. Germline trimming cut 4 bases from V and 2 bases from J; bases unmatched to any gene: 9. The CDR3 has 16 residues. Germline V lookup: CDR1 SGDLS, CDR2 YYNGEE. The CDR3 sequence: CASSPGGRVLTDTQYF. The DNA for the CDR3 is TGTGCCAGCAGCCCGGGGGGGCGGGTACTCACAGATACGCAGTATTTT. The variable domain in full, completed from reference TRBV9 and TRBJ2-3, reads DSGVTQTPKHLITATGQRVTLRCSPRSGDLSVYWYQQSLDQGLQFLIQYYNGEERAKGNILERFSAQQFPDLHSELNLSSLELGDSALYFCASSPGGRVLTDTQYFGPGTRLTVL.

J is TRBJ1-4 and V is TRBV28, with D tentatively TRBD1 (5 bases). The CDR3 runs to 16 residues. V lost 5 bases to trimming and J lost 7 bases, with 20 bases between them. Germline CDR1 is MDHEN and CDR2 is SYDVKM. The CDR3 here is CASSAPREGRGEKLFF. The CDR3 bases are TGTGCCAGCAGTGCCCCGCGAGAGGGGAGGGGTGAAAAACTGTTTTTT.

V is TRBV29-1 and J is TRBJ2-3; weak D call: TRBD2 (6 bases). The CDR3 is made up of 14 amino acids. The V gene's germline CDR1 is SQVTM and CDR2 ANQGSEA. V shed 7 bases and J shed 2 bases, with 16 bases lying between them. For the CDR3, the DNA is TGCAGCGCAACCCCACGGGGGATCACAGATACGCAGTATTTT. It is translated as CSATPRGITDTQYF.

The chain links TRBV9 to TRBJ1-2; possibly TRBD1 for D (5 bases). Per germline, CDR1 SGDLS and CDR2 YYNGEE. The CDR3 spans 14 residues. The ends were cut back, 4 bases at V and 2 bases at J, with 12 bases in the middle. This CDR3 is CASSQAGGNYGYTF. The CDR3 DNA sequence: TGTGCCAGCAGCCAGGCCGGGGGGAACTATGGCTACACCTTC.

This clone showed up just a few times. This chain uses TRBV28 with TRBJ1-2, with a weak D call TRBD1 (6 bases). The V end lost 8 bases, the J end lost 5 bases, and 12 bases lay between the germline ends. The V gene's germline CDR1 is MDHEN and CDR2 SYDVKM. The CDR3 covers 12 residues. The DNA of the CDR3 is TGTGCCAGCGAGTCGGACAGTTATGGCTACACCTTC. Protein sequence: CASESDSYGYTF.

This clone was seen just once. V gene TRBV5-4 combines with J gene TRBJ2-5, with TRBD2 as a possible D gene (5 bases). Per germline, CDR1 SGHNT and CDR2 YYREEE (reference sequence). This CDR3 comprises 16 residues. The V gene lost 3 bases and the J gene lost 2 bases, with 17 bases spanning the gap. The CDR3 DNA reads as TGTGCCAGCAGCTGGAACAGCGGAGTACGGCAAGAGACCCAGTACTTC. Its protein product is CASSWNSGVRQETQYF. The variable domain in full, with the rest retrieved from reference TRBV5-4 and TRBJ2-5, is ETGVTQSPTHLIKTRGQQVTLRCSSQSGHNTVSWYQQALGQGPQFIFQYYREEENGRGNFPPRFSGLQFPNYSSELNVNALELDDSALYLCASSWNSGVRQETQYFGPGTRLLVL.

The CDR3 here is CASSLRGQGDEQYF. CDR3 sequence (DNA): TGTGCCAGCAGCTTACGAGGACAGGGTGACGAGCAGTACTTC. The V and J genes are TRBV11-3 and TRBJ2-7; TRBD1 matches 8 bases. This CDR3 has 14 residues. Trimming removed 2 bases from V and 5 bases from J; junction bases left unmatched: 5. Germline assignment: CDR1 SGHNT and CDR2 YENEEA.

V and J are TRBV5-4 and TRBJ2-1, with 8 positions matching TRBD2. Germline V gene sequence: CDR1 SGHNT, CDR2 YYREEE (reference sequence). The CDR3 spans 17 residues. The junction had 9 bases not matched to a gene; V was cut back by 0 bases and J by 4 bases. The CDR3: CASSLVLFAGGYNEQFF. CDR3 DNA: TGTGCCAGCAGCTTGGTTTTGTTCGCGGGGGGTTACAATGAGCAGTTCTTC.

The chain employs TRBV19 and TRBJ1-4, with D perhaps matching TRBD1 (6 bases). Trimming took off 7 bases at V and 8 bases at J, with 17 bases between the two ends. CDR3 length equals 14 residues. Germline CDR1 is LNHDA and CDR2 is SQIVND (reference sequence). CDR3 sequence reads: CASTLQLRGEKLFF. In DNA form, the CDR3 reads TGTGCCAGTACCTTACAGTTGAGGGGGGAAAAACTGTTTTTT.

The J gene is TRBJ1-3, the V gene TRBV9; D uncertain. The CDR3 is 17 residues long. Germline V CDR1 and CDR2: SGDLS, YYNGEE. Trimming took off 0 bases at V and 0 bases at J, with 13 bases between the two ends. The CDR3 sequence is CASSVGGGLNSGNTIYF. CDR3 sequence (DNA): TGTGCCAGCAGCGTAGGGGGAGGGCTGAACTCTGGAAACACCATATATTTT.

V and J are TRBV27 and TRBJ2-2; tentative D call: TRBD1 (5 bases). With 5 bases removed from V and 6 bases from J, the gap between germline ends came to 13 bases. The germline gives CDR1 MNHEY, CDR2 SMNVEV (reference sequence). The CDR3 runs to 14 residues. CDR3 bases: TGTGCCAGCAGTCCCCAGGGTTGGGCCGGGGAGCTGTTTTTT. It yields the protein CASSPQGWAGELFF.

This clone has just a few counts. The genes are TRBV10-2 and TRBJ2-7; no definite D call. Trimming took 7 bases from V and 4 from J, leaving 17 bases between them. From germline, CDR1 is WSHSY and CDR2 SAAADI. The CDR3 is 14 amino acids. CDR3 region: CASTRRAMFYEQYF. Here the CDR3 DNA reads TGCGCCAGCACTAGACGAGCAATGTTTTACGAGCAGTACTTC.

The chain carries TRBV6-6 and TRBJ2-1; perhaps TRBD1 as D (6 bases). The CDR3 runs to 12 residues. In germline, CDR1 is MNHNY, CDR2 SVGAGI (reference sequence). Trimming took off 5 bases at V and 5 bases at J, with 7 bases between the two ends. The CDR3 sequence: CASSGQHNEQFF. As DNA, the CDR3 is TGTGCCAGCAGTGGACAGCACAATGAGCAGTTCTTC.

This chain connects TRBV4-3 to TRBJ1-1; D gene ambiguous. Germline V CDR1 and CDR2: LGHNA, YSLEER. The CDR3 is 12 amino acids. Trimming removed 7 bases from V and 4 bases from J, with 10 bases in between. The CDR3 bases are TGCGCCAGCAAGGGAGGTGGCACTGAAGCTTTCTTT. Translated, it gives CASKGGGTEAFF.

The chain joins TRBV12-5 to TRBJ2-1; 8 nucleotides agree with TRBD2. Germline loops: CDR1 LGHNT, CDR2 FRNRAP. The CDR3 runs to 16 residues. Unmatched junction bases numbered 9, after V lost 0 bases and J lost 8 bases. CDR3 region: CASGLVPGLVLYEQFF. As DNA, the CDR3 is TGTGCTAGTGGTTTGGTACCGGGACTAGTATTGTATGAGCAGTTCTTC.

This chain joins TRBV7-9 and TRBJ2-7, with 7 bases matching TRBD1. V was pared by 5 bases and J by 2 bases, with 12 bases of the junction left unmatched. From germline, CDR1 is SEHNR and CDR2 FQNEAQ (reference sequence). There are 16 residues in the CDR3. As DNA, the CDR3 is TGTGCCAGCAGCGCCTCAGGGGGTTCATTGACCTACGAGCAGTACTTC. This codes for CASSASGGSLTYEQYF. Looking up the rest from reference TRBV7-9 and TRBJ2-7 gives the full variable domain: DTGVSQNPRHKITKRGQNVTFRCDPISEHNRLYWYRQTLGQGPEFLTYFQNEAQLEKSRLLSDRFSAERPKGSFSTLEIQRTEQGDSAMYLCASSASGGSLTYEQYFGPGTRLTVT.

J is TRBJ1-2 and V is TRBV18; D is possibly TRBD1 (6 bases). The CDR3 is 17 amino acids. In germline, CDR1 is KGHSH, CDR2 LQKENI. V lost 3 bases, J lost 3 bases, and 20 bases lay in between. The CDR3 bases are TGTGCCAGCTCACCGTACGGACAGCCCTACGAGGACTATGGCTACACCTTC. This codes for CASSPYGQPYEDYGYTF.

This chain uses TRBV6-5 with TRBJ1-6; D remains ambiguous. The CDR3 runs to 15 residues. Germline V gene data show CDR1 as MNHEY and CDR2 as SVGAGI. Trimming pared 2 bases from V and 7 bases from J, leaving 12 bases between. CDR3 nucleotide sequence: TGTGCCAGCAGTTACGGTGACACGCGAAATTCACCCCTCCACTTT. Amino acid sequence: CASSYGDTRNSPLHF.

The CDR3 spells CASRDRGGEQFF. In DNA, the CDR3 is TGTGCCAGCAGGGACAGGGGCGGTGAGCAGTTCTTC. The rearrangement links TRBV2 to TRBJ2-1; TRBD1 aligns across 9 bases. Unmatched junction bases numbered 3, after V lost 6 bases and J lost 9 bases. This CDR3 contains 12 residues. Germline V lookup: CDR1 SNHLY, CDR2 FYNNEI.